This T cell receptor beta chain was profiled in a study of blood T cells in healthy people across ages (dated by TCRdb to the mid-2010s). Study-wide context: In model experiments, template switching captured about one uniquely barcoded TCR beta cDNA molecule for every two T cells. The donors were split into four age groups: young (average around 15 years), middle-aged (roughly 40), aged (over 55) and long-lived (more than 80). Using deep sequencing normalized with unique cDNA molecular identifiers, the study measured how TCR beta repertoire diversity changes with age. For two donors (one aged 18 to 30 and one aged 80 or older), the study analyzed two additional independent replicas of 1 million unique cDNA reads from the same blood draw. General study outcomes and caveats: Conclusive comparison of naive and antigen-experienced compartments was prevented by the profiling of bulk unsorted PBMCs. Observed TCR beta diversity correlated strongly with the percentage of naive T cells measured by flow cytometry. As age increased, observed TCR beta diversity per million T cells dropped in a roughly linear way, and a significant reduction was already evident by age 40. Compared with the aged group, the long-lived group had more naive CD4+ T cells, fewer expanded clones and increased TCR diversity, suggesting age selection. Estimates of total diversity based on one million sequenced T cells were regarded as lower bounds and as underestimates. Donor CMV infection status was unknown, potentially confounding age-related changes in expanded clonotypes.

In its sample, this clonotype was seen a few times. This clone's antigen is unknown. The record has no base qualities; no much larger clone is one base away. Including cysteine and phenylalanine, the CDR3 has 17 amino acids. Of all the DNA, just the CDR3 is kept, 51 bases in frame from base 1. V is cut back by 6 bases and J by 0 bases, with 12 bases in the junction unmatched. Looking up the germline V gene (reference sequence) yields CDR1 DFQATT and CDR2 SNEGSKA. Library preparation employed 5' RACE. Data came from an Illumina HiSeq 2500. A second 7 to 11 cycle PCR used a sample-barcoded 5' primer and a J-beta primer mix. A unique molecular identifier was introduced onto each TCR beta cDNA molecule by a template-switch 5' adaptor carrying 12 random nucleotides. Each sample yielded at least 3 million CDR3-containing paired-end reads. The Mint cDNA synthesis kit, primed by a TRBC-specific oligonucleotide, was used to synthesize first-strand cDNA from all RNA. Following uracil-DNA glycosylase treatment, a first 18-cycle PCR with universal primers M1SS and BC2_uni_R was performed on all cDNA. In the authors' own workflow: For normalization, 1 million high-quality reads, each with a distinct molecular identifier, were randomly selected from each sample. Instead of being binned into consensus sequences, reads with shared molecular identifiers were discarded. MiTCR, with a Q25 quality threshold and the strictest error-elimination algorithm, was used for CDR3 identification, clonotype clustering and error correction. Lower-bound total TCR beta diversity was estimated with a nonparametric unseen species model using Euler transformation. TCRdb itself trimmed the public reads at Q25 with fastp, ran MiXCR and retained productive beta chains. Every CDR3 protein is listed once, alongside the most common genes and DNA of its rows. Clone size and V and J calls follow TCRdb, not the original study. A total of some 1,000,000 distinct CDR3 sequences appear in this sample, approximately 26% of them only once. The ten largest clones add up to around 0.7% of the sample.

The donors were 40 or so Caucasian individuals from Russia, aged roughly 6 to 90 years, who were systemically healthy. Ten milliliters of peripheral blood were drawn from each donor into EDTA-treated Vacutainer tubes. Ficoll-Paque density-gradient centrifugation was used to isolate PBMCs, with at least 6.5 million per sample. Total RNA was extracted from PBMCs with Trizol reagent, with at least 6 micrograms obtained per sample. For every donor, flow cytometry on a PBMC aliquot measured the percentage of naive CD45RAhigh/CD27high T cells. The sample also formed part of further work on T cells of mothers and their children. The other study reports the following: Nine systemically healthy Caucasian individuals served as donors, namely three mothers together with their six children. cDNA synthesis used all of the extracted RNA, with 1.5 ug of RNA in each 15 ul reaction. In the second PCR, sample barcodes and 2-4 random nucleotides were introduced via the M1S primer. Over 8.5 million TCR beta CDR3 reads were obtained for each mother, and 3 million to 3.5 million reads were obtained for each child. In both related and unrelated pairs, thymic selection shapes the output of TCR recombination in a similar way, with inherited differences having only a minor effect. Normalized repertoire overlap in related mother-child pairs was always slightly higher than in unrelated mother-child pairs, but the difference was never significant. Persistent microchimeric T cell clones were not detected, at a sensitivity of around 99 clones per million clonotypes. To look for features that set related mother-child pairs apart from unrelated individuals, the researchers ran deep NGS to compare the TCR beta repertoires of mothers and children. Mothers averaged approximately 41 +/- 4 years of age and children averaged around 10 +/- 4 years. Libraries were sequenced on Illumina HiSeq 2000 with 100+100 nt paired-end reads after adapter ligation with NEBNext reagents. To avoid cross-contamination, the mother libraries and the child libraries were prepared a month apart and sequenced in separate runs. For each donor, somewhere between about 450,000 and 2,000,000 distinct TCR beta clonotypes were identified. Naive TCR beta clonotypes were estimated from low-frequency clonotypes matched to each donor's FACS-determined naive share, without sorting.

The sequencing sample was made of blood. The chain is assembled from TRBV20-1 and TRBJ2-1; the junction holds 9 bases that match TRBD1. The origin of this receptor is a girl aged 2-15 years in good health. The nucleotide sequence is TGCAGTGCAACCGGGACAGGGTCTTCGGGCTCCTACAATGAGCAGTTCTTC. It translates as CSATGTGSSGSYNEQFF.